These 5 T cell receptor beta chains came from one sample sequenced in a study of identical twins. TCRdb reprocessed the 5' RACE reads with MiXCR, giving one entry per CDR3 protein. The sample has around 690,000 distinct CDR3 sequences; approximately 21% are singletons. This same sample was also taken into another study, of T cells expressing NK-cell markers.

The specimen sequenced was PBMCs. The origin of the receptors is a woman under 30 in good health.

This chain links TRBV7-2 with TRBJ1-5; no clear D gene. Germline CDR1 SGHTA, CDR2 FQGNSA. The CDR3 has 14 amino acids. V dropped 1 base and J dropped 1 base, with 5 bases sitting between them. CDR3 residues: CASSLEWSNQPQHF. The CDR3 DNA sequence: TGTGCCAGCAGCTTAGAGTGGAGCAATCAGCCCCAGCATTTT.

The CDR3: CSAGPGGGADTQYF. CDR3 sequence (DNA): TGCAGTGCCGGCCCCGGAGGAGGGGCAGATACGCAGTATTTT. V is TRBV20-1 and J is TRBJ2-3; weak D call: TRBD2 (6 bases). Germline V CDR1 and CDR2: DFQATT, SNEGSKA (reference sequence). The CDR3 loop spans 14 amino acids. Trimming took off 6 bases at V and 4 bases at J, with 17 bases between the two ends.

This clonotype was observed at least ten times. This chain uses TRBV9 with TRBJ1-1; D gene uncertain. Trimming left V 0 bases short and J 1 base short, with 4 bases between. Per germline, CDR1 SGDLS and CDR2 YYNGEE. This CDR3 is built from 13 residues. The CDR3 coding sequence is TGTGCCAGCAGCGTAGTGGCGAACACTGAAGCTTTCTTT. This codes for CASSVVANTEAFF. Full variable domain (outside the CDR3, taken from reference TRBV9 and TRBJ1-1): DSGVTQTPKHLITATGQRVTLRCSPRSGDLSVYWYQQSLDQGLQFLIQYYNGEERAKGNILERFSAQQFPDLHSELNLSSLELGDSALYFCASSVVANTEAFFGQGTRLTVV.

The J gene is TRBJ1-5, the V gene TRBV6-5, with 8 bases fitting TRBD1. There are 16 residues in the CDR3. In germline, CDR1 is MNHEY, CDR2 SVGAGI. The junction had 9 bases not matched to a gene; V was cut back by 2 bases and J by 6 bases. Written as DNA, the CDR3 is TGTGCCAGCAGTTACAGGACAGGGCGAGGCAGTCAGCCCCAGCATTTT. The encoded protein is CASSYRTGRGSQPQHF.

This clonotype was seen repeatedly, ten times or more. This chain connects TRBV5-1 to TRBJ2-3; D unresolved. This CDR3 spans 15 amino acids. Germline assignment: CDR1 SGHRS and CDR2 YFSETQ. Trimming removed 1 base from V and 2 bases from J, with 11 bases in between. In DNA form, the CDR3 reads TGCGCCAGCAGCTTGCCCGCCGCCTTCACAGATACGCAGTATTTT. This translates into CASSLPAAFTDTQYF.